These 10 T cell receptor beta chains came from one sample sequenced in a study of blood T cell repertoires in COVID-19. The table came from immunoSEQ multiplex PCR; TCRdb's copy has only in-frame clones and leaves some out. The profile shows roughly 180,000 clones, 79% of them singletons. The specimen sequenced was peripheral blood. The receptors were gathered from a woman in her fifties or sixties with COVID-19, enrolled during active disease.

The chain recombines TRBV4-2 with TRBJ1-2, with D perhaps TRBD1 (6 bases). The CDR3 totals 15 residues. Germline V lookup: CDR1 LGHNA, CDR2 YNFKEQ. V was clipped by 4 bases and J by 7 bases, with 19 bases between them. The CDR3 loop is CASSPSRAGVRGYTF. Written as DNA, the CDR3 is TGTGCCAGCAGCCCGTCCCGGGCAGGGGTACGTGGCTACACCTTC.

This clone was detected a few times. J is TRBJ2-2 and V is TRBV10-3, with D possibly matching TRBD2 (5 bases). Trimming pared 11 bases from V and 4 bases from J, leaving 14 bases between. The germline V gene encodes CDR1 ENHRY and CDR2 SYGVKD. The CDR3 consists of 13 residues. The CDR3 sequence is CALRGYGTGELFF. The CDR3 nucleotides read TGTGCCCTTCGGGGTTACGGCACCGGGGAGCTGTTTTTT.

This clone showed up just a few times. The CDR3 is CASSHRDTSLPPGEQYV. The CDR3 nucleotides are TGCGCCAGCAGCCACCGGGACACCTCCCTCCCCCCAGGTGAGCAGTACGTC. The V and J genes are TRBV10-1 and TRBJ2-7; possible D gene TRBD1, 6 bases. This CDR3 spans 17 amino acids. Trimming removed 6 bases at V and 7 bases at J, with 28 bases between. The germline V gene has CDR1 WNHNN and CDR2 SYGVQD (reference sequence).

This chain connects TRBV28 to TRBJ2-5, with 8 positions matching TRBD1. With 6 bases clipped from V and 4 bases from J, the junction kept 10 bases outside the gene matches. This CDR3 has 15 residues. Germline loops: CDR1 MDHEN, CDR2 SYDVKM. Here the CDR3 DNA reads TGTGCCAGCAGACCGGCAGGGGGCTCACGAGAGACCCAGTACTTC. Residues: CASRPAGGSRETQYF. Together with reference TRBV28 and TRBJ2-5, the CDR3 gives the full variable domain: DVKVTQSSRYLVKRTGEKVFLECVQDMDHENMFWYRQDPGLGLRLIYFSYDVKMKEKGDIPEGYSVSREKKERFSLILESASTNQTSMYLCASRPAGGSRETQYFGPGTRLLVL.

The genes are TRBV12-3 or TRBV12-4 and TRBJ2-1; unclear D gene. With 5 bases removed from V and 9 bases from J, the gap between germline ends came to 14 bases. The CDR3 runs 13 residues. The CDR3 sequence: CASSASGWVEQFF. DNA of the CDR3: TGTGCCAGCAGTGCTAGTGGGTGGGTTGAGCAGTTCTTC.

This clone was found once. The CDR3, as DNA: TGTGCCAGCAGTGAGGCGGGCAGGGGCCTCTATGGCTACACCTTC. Protein product: CASSEAGRGLYGYTF. The chain recombines TRBV6-1 with TRBJ1-2; D possibly corresponds to TRBD1 (6 bases). This CDR3 region has 15 residues. V lost 3 bases to trimming and J lost 4 bases, with 15 bases between them. Germline assignment: CDR1 MNHNS and CDR2 SASEGT.

This chain joins TRBV10-3 and TRBJ1-2; a weak D match, TRBD1 (6 bases). V was trimmed by 0 bases and J by 2 bases, leaving 13 bases between them. Germline V gene sequence: CDR1 ENHRY, CDR2 SYGVKD. CDR3 length equals 16 residues. CDR3 nucleotide sequence: TGTGCCATCAGTGAGTCTGGGGGGGCGAGAAACTATGGCTACACCTTC. It codes for CAISESGGARNYGYTF.

V is TRBV5-1 and J is TRBJ2-3, with D hard to call. This CDR3 contains 13 residues. Germline V lookup: CDR1 SGHRS, CDR2 YFSETQ. Trimming left V 0 bases short and J 1 base short, with 3 bases between. This CDR3 reads CASSLAGTDTQYF. The CDR3 region has the DNA TGCGCCAGCAGCTTGGCCGGCACAGATACGCAGTATTTT.

The V call is TRBV5-4, the J call TRBJ1-6; 10 bases are shared with TRBD1. The ends lost 5 bases at V and 10 bases at J; junction bases unmatched: 9. This CDR3 spans 15 amino acids. Germline CDR1 and CDR2: SGHNT and YYREEE (reference sequence). Written as DNA, the CDR3 is TGTGCCAGCAGGGAGCTGGGACAGGGGTCCTCACCCCTCCACTTT. Its protein product is CASRELGQGSSPLHF. The entire variable domain, with the rest obtained from reference TRBV5-4 and TRBJ1-6, is as follows: ETGVTQSPTHLIKTRGQQVTLRCSSQSGHNTVSWYQQALGQGPQFIFQYYREEENGRGNFPPRFSGLQFPNYSSELNVNALELDDSALYLCASRELGQGSSPLHFGNGTRLTVT.

Written as DNA, the CDR3 is TGTGCCAGCAGTTCAGGGGGGACAGCTAACTATGGCTACACCTTC. This encodes CASSSGGTANYGYTF. The chain combines TRBV28 with TRBJ1-2, with TRBD1 matching over 7 bases. The V gene end was trimmed by 4 bases and the J gene end by 0 bases; junction bases not matched to a gene: 5. CDR1 and CDR2 from the germline V gene are MDHEN and SYDVKM. CDR3 length: 15 residues.